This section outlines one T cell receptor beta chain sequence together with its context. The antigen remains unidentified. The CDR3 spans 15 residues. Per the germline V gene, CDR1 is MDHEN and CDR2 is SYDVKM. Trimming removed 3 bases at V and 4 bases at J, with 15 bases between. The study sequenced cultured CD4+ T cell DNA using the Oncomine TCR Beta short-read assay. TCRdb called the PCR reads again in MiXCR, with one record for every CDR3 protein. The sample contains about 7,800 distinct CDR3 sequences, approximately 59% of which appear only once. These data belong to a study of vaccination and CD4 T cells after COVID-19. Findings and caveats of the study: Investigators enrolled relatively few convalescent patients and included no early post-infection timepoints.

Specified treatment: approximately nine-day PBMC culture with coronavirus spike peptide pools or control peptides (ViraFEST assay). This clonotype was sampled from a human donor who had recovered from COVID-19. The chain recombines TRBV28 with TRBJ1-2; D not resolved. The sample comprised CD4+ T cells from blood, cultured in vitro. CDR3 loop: CASSLIRGQSYGYTF. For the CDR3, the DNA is TGTGCCAGCAGTTTGATAAGAGGGCAGAGCTATGGCTACACCTTC.